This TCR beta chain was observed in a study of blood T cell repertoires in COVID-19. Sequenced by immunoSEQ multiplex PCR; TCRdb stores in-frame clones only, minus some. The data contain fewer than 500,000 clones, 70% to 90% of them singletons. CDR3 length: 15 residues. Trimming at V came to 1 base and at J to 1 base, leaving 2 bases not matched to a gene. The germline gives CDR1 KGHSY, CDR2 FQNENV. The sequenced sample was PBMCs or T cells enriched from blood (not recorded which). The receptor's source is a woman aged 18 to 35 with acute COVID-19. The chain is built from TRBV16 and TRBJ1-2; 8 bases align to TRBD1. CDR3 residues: CASSQLGQGNYGYTF. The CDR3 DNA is TGTGCCAGCAGCCAATTAGGACAGGGTAACTATGGCTACACCTTC. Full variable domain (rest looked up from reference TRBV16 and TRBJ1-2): GEEVAQTPKHLVRGEGQKAKLYCAPIKGHSYVFWYQQVLKNEFKFLISFQNENVFDETGMPKERFSAKCLPNSPCSLEIQATKLEDSAVYFCASSQLGQGNYGYTFGSGTRLTVV.